The clone carrying this T cell receptor (beta chain) was detected only a few times. Its specificity is not known. The data are from a study of graft-versus-host responses after intestinal transplantation. The overall study: Multivisceral, liver-intestinal, or isolated intestinal transplants were performed in recipients.

Trimming stripped 2 bases from V and 2 bases from J, with 7 bases between. CDR1 and CDR2 from the germline V gene are LNHDA and SQIVND (reference sequence). CDR3 size: 14 residues. This table comes from immunoSEQ multiplex PCR, and its TCRdb copy is limited to in-frame clones, with some not included. The table records 95,000 to 110,000 clones, roughly 89% of them present only once. This TCR came from a human donor who was the organ donor for an intestinal transplant. V gene TRBV19 combines with J gene TRBJ1-3; TRBD1 might be the D (5 bases). The input for sequencing was unstimulated CD4+ T cells sorted from spleen or lymph node cells, taken before transplant. CDR3: CASSISGTGNTIYF. CDR3 coding DNA: TGTGCCAGTAGTATATCAGGGACTGGAAACACCATATATTTT.